The present TCR beta chain was sequenced within a study of T-cell reconstitution after alpha-beta-depleted transplantation in children. Unique molecular identifiers featured in how the TCRbeta library was prepared. TCRdb re-called the PCR reads with MiXCR, one entry per CDR3 protein. The data show approximately 47,000 distinct CDR3 sequences, with roughly half seen just once and under 40% held by the top ten. This clonotype was detected only a few times. The CDR3 covers 15 residues. Looked up from germline, CDR1 is SGHAT and CDR2 is FQNNGV. V shed 3 bases and J shed 2 bases, with 12 bases lying between them.

The chain carries TRBV11-2 and TRBJ2-3; D is perhaps TRBD2 (6 bases). This clonotype was obtained from a boy under three years old with SCID, due to receive a stem cell transplant. The source material was peripheral blood, sampled before TCRalphabeta/CD19-depleted stem cell transplant. Here the CDR3 DNA reads TGTGCCAGCAGCTTGGGTAGCGGACTCACAGATACGCAGTATTTT. It translates to CASSLGSGLTDTQYF.